This record covers a single TCR beta chain. The antigen remains undetermined. This entry belongs to a study of molecular identifiers for immune sequencing clone quantification. Overall study results and limits: Over 99% of CMV-specific effector molecules, but under 1% of naive ones, were in clones above 20 copies. Sharing of a barcode by identical TCR molecules could cause highly expanded clone sizes to be underestimated.

V was trimmed by 8 bases and J by 3 bases, leaving 10 bases between them. CDR3 size: 13 residues. MiXCR was run by TCRdb on the PCR reads, yielding one entry per CDR3 protein. The repertoire consists of about 320,000 distinct CDR3 sequences, with about 21% occurring once and the leading ten covering about 0.79%. The sequence was collected from a human donor in good health. Some libraries in this study had Jurkat cell RNA spiked in. The chain employs TRBV12-3 or TRBV12-4 and TRBJ2-2; D is unresolved. The sample comprised naive CD8+ T cells from blood, with Jurkat cell RNA spiked in. Specified subset: FACS-sorted CD8+CD4-CCR7+CD45RA+ naive T cells. The CDR3 coding sequence is TGTGCCAGCTCCTATACGGACACCGGGGAGCTGTTTTTT. It encodes CASSYTDTGELFF.